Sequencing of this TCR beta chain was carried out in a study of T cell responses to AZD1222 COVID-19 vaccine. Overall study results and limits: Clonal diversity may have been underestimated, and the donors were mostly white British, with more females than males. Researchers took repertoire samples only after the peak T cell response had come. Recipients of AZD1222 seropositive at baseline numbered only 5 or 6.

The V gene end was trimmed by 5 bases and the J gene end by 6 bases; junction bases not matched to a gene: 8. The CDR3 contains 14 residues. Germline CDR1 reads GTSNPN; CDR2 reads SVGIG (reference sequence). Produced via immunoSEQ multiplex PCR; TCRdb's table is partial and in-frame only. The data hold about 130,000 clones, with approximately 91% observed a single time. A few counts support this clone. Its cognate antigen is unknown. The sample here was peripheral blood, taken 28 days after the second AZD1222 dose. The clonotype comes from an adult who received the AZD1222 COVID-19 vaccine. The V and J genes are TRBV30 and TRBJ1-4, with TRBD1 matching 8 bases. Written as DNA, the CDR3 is TGTGCCTGGGTCCGGACAGGGTTAGATGAAAAACTGTTTTTT. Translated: CAWVRTGLDEKLFF.